Presented here are 24 T cell receptor beta chains from one specimen sequenced in a study of blood T cell repertoires in COVID-19. Assay: immunoSEQ multiplex PCR; the TCRdb copy retains only in-frame clones and omits some. The data contain some 150,000 clones, roughly 79% of them singletons. The sequenced material came from PBMCs or T cells enriched from blood (not recorded which). Every receptor here comes from a woman aged 45-60 years who had recovered from COVID-19.

This chain connects TRBV4-2 to TRBJ2-7; tentatively, D is TRBD2 (6 bases). Trimming pared 1 base from V and 4 bases from J, leaving 17 bases between. The CDR3 extends over 16 amino acids. Germline V gives CDR1 LGHNA, CDR2 YNFKEQ. CDR3 nucleotides: TGTGCCAGCAGCCAAGCGGCGGCGGGTAGCGGTTACGAGCAGTACTTC. Translating gives CASSQAAAGSGYEQYF.

This clone has only a few counts. The V call is TRBV10-3, the J call TRBJ1-3; tentatively, D is TRBD1 (5 bases). CDR1 and CDR2 from the germline V gene are ENHRY and SYGVKD. Trimming cost V 9 bases and J 4 bases, with 16 bases left between them. The length of the CDR3 is 14 residues. CDR3: CAMNPGGAGNTIYF. The CDR3 region has the DNA TGTGCCATGAACCCCGGGGGAGCAGGAAACACCATATATTTT.

The rearrangement uses TRBV4-1 and TRBJ1-4; D call uncertain. The CDR3 contains 14 residues. The V gene's germline CDR1 is MGHRA and CDR2 YSYEKL. V gave up 5 bases and J gave up 1 base, with 8 bases separating them. The CDR3 DNA is TGCGCCAGCAGCAACAGCGGAACTAATGAAAAACTGTTTTTT. Protein: CASSNSGTNEKLFF.

The rearrangement uses TRBV5-1 and TRBJ2-3; 7 positions match TRBD1. Per germline, CDR1 SGHRS and CDR2 YFSETQ. Trimming cost V 2 bases and J 2 bases; bases outside gene matches: 2. The length of the CDR3 is 14 residues. CDR3 nucleotide sequence: TGCGCCAGCAGCTTCGACAGGGTCACAGATACGCAGTATTTT. Amino acid sequence: CASSFDRVTDTQYF.

The chain carries TRBV9 and TRBJ1-3; no firm D call. The germline CDR1 and CDR2 sequences are SGDLS and YYNGEE. CDR3 length equals 11 residues. V lost 2 bases and J 7 bases, leaving 4 bases between the germline ends. The CDR3 DNA is TGTGCCAGCAGCGTCGGGAACACCATATATTTT. It codes for CASSVGNTIYF.

The rearrangement joins TRBV6-5 to TRBJ1-5; 8 nucleotides align to TRBD1. The germline V gene has CDR1 MNHEY and CDR2 SVGAGI. The CDR3 runs to 13 residues. After removal of 5 bases from V and 6 bases from J, the junction contained 3 bases not matched to a gene. DNA for the CDR3: TGTGCCAGCAGTCCAGGGGGCGTTCAGCCCCAGCATTTT. This translates into CASSPGGVQPQHF.

The gene calls are TRBV6-5 and TRBJ1-2; D ambiguous. This CDR3 has 14 amino acids. Germline V lookup: CDR1 MNHEY, CDR2 SVGAGI. V was trimmed by 0 bases and J by 0 bases, leaving 5 bases between them. The DNA of the CDR3 is TGTGCCAGCAGTTACTCGCGGTCTAACTATGGCTACACCTTC. Translated: CASSYSRSNYGYTF.

The chain carries TRBV10-3 and TRBJ1-2; TRBD1 agrees at 8 bases. The trim removed 10 bases at V and 3 bases at J, leaving 10 bases unmatched. The germline CDR1 and CDR2 sequences are ENHRY and SYGVKD. The CDR3 has 14 residues. The CDR3 nucleotides are TGTGCCAGCCGGACAGGGCCCAATGACTATGGCTACACCTTC. Its translation: CASRTGPNDYGYTF.

This clone has only a few counts. The chain links TRBV5-1 to TRBJ2-7; TRBD1 matches 9 bases. Germline assignment: CDR1 SGHRS and CDR2 YFSETQ. The length of the CDR3 is 14 residues. V shed 5 bases, J shed 6 bases, and the junction held 9 bases outside the gene matches. The CDR3 DNA is TGCGCCAGCAGGCCGGGACAGGGTCTATCCGAGCAGTACTTC. The encoded protein is CASRPGQGLSEQYF.

The rearrangement links TRBV3-1 (or the pseudogene TRBV3-2) to TRBJ1-1; TRBD1 might be the D (6 bases). Per germline, CDR1 LGHDT and CDR2 YNNKEL (reference sequence). The V and J ends lost 2 bases and 4 bases respectively, with 11 bases between them. The CDR3 sequence is 14 residues long. The CDR3 DNA reads TGTGCCAGCAGCCAAACGGCAGGGGCCACTGAAGCTTTCTTT. Amino acid sequence: CASSQTAGATEAFF.

This rearrangement joins TRBV27 to TRBJ1-5, with D unresolved. Germline assignment: CDR1 MNHEY and CDR2 SMNVEV (reference sequence). V lost 0 bases and J 7 bases, leaving 13 bases between the germline ends. The CDR3 sequence is 15 residues long. CDR3 region: CASSLSRSKSQPQHF. CDR3 bases: TGTGCCAGCAGTTTATCGCGATCAAAAAGCCAGCCCCAGCATTTT.

V usage is TRBV23-1 and J usage is TRBJ1-2; TRBD1 aligns across 7 bases. TRBV23-1 is recorded as an ORF, its role being uncertain. The CDR3 length is 21 residues. Unmatched junction bases numbered 19, after V lost 0 bases and J lost 0 bases. The chain's CDR3 is CASSQSTRSYGTDPANYGYTF. In DNA form, the CDR3 reads TGCGCCAGCAGTCAATCGACCCGGAGTTACGGGACAGATCCTGCTAACTATGGCTACACCTTC.

In its sample, this clone was seen a few times. The chain uses TRBV13 and TRBJ2-1; D might be TRBD2 (6 bases). Germline values: CDR1 PRHDT, CDR2 FYEKMQ (reference sequence). The CDR3 has 14 amino acids. V was clipped by 6 bases and J by 5 bases, with 14 bases between them. CDR3 sequence: CASRRFGGDNEQFF. The CDR3 region has the DNA TGTGCCAGCAGGCGCTTCGGAGGGGACAATGAGCAGTTCTTC.

This clone was counted a single time. The rearrangement joins TRBV2 to TRBJ1-4; 7 nucleotides agree with TRBD1. The junction had 11 bases not matched to a gene; V was cut back by 8 bases and J by 8 bases. CDR3 length: 14 amino acids. Per germline, CDR1 SNHLY and CDR2 FYNNEI. The CDR3 loop is CASDIGTATEKLFF. As DNA, the CDR3 is TGTGCCAGCGACATCGGGACAGCAACAGAAAAACTGTTTTTT.

In this sample, this clone turned up once. V usage is TRBV11-3 and J usage is TRBJ1-2; D unclear. This CDR3 is 14 amino acids long. The germline gives CDR1 SGHNT, CDR2 YENEEA. V lost 0 bases and J 1 base, leaving 6 bases between the germline ends. The CDR3 protein is CASSLDAVNYGYTF. Written as DNA, the CDR3 is TGTGCCAGCAGCTTAGATGCAGTTAACTATGGCTACACCTTC.

The rearrangement uses TRBV4-2 and TRBJ1-2, with TRBD1 as a possible D gene (6 bases). Looked up from germline, CDR1 is LGHNA and CDR2 is YNFKEQ. This CDR3 has 16 amino acids. The V and J ends lost 1 base and 4 bases respectively, with 16 bases between them. The CDR3 region has the DNA TGTGCCAGCAGCCAAGCCGCTCAGGGGCGAGGCTATGGCTACACCTTC. Its translation: CASSQAAQGRGYGYTF.

The CDR3 sequence: CSGLTGDIQYF. CDR3 sequence (DNA): TGCAGTGGCCTGACGGGAGACATTCAGTACTTC. The chain employs TRBV20-1 and TRBJ2-4; perhaps TRBD2 as D (6 bases). This CDR3 region has 11 residues. From germline, CDR1 is DFQATT and CDR2 SNEGSKA (reference sequence). Trimming took 7 bases from V and 8 from J, leaving 12 bases between them.

This chain connects TRBV5-6 to TRBJ2-7, with D possibly matching TRBD1 (6 bases). V lost 3 bases and J lost 5, with 24 bases in between. The CDR3 length is 17 residues. Germline values: CDR1 SGHDT, CDR2 YYEEEE. The CDR3 nucleotides read TGTGCCAGCAGCTACACGAGTTCTCGACAGGATCTCCACGAGCAGTACTTC. Protein: CASSYTSSRQDLHEQYF.

The chain has TRBV7-8 and TRBJ1-1, with 9 bases lining up with TRBD1. Trimming removed 5 bases from V and 4 bases from J; junction bases left unmatched: 8. Germline CDR1 is SGHVS and CDR2 is FQNEAQ. The CDR3 contains 15 residues. The CDR3 is CASSDDRGVSTEAFF. DNA of the CDR3: TGTGCCAGCAGCGACGACAGGGGGGTAAGCACTGAAGCTTTCTTT.

This chain joins TRBV30 and TRBJ2-3, with TRBD1 identical over 7 bases. Trimming cost V 5 bases and J 1 base; bases outside gene matches: 3. The V gene's germline CDR1 is GTSNPN and CDR2 SVGIG (reference sequence). The CDR3 is made up of 13 amino acids. The CDR3 loop reads CAWGTVRTDTQYF. The CDR3 region has the DNA TGTGCCTGGGGGACAGTTCGCACAGATACGCAGTATTTT.

This rearrangement joins TRBV6-5 to TRBJ1-1; D gene unclear. Germline V gene data show CDR1 as MNHEY and CDR2 as SVGAGI. CDR3 size: 13 residues. Trimming took 4 bases from V and 1 from J, leaving 7 bases between them. The CDR3 coding sequence is TGTGCCAGCAGTTCCCGGAGGAACACTGAAGCTTTCTTT. This gives the protein CASSSRRNTEAFF.

The gene calls are TRBV7-3 and TRBJ1-1, with 9 bases that match TRBD1. V lost 0 bases, J lost 2 bases, and 1 base stayed unmatched. Germline CDR1 and CDR2: SGHTA and FQGTGA. CDR3 length: 15 amino acids. The CDR3 sequence: CASSLTGQGNTEAFF. The CDR3 nucleotides read TGTGCCAGCAGCTTAACGGGACAGGGAAACACTGAAGCTTTCTTT.

This rearrangement joins TRBV5-1 to TRBJ2-1; TRBD2 aligns across 14 bases. The germline CDR1 and CDR2 sequences are SGHRS and YFSETQ. V shed 6 bases and J 9 bases; nucleotides not matched to a gene: 5. The CDR3 sequence is 14 residues long. The CDR3 loop is CASTGTSGGGEQFF. DNA for the CDR3: TGCGCCAGCACCGGGACTAGCGGGGGAGGTGAGCAGTTCTTC.

The gene calls are TRBV6-5 and TRBJ2-7; perhaps TRBD1 as D (5 bases). The germline V and J ends were trimmed by 0 bases and 0 bases, with 12 bases remaining between them. The CDR3 runs 16 residues. In germline, CDR1 is MNHEY, CDR2 SVGAGI. This CDR3 reads CASSYSTASASYEQYF. Written as DNA, the CDR3 is TGTGCCAGCAGTTACTCGACAGCGTCGGCCTCCTACGAGCAGTACTTC.